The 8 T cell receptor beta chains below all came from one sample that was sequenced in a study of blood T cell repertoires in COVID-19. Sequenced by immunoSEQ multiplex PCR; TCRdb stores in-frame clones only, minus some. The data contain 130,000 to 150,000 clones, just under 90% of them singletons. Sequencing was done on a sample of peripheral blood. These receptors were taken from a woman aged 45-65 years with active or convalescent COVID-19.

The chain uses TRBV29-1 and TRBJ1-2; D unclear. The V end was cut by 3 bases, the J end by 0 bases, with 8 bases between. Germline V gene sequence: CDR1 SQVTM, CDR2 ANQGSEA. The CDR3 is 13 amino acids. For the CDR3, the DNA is TGCAGCGTTGAGAACAGAGCTAACTATGGCTACACCTTC. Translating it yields CSVENRANYGYTF.

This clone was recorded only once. The CDR3 loop reads CASSQGWRQGSNQPQHF. In DNA, the CDR3 is TGTGCCAGCAGCCAAGGGTGGCGGCAGGGTAGCAATCAGCCCCAGCATTTT. V usage is TRBV3-1 (or the pseudogene TRBV3-2) and J usage is TRBJ1-5, with D possibly being TRBD1 (5 bases). The CDR3 has 17 amino acids. Germline values: CDR1 LGHDT, CDR2 YNNKEL (reference sequence). With 1 base removed from V and 0 bases from J, the gap between germline ends came to 13 bases.

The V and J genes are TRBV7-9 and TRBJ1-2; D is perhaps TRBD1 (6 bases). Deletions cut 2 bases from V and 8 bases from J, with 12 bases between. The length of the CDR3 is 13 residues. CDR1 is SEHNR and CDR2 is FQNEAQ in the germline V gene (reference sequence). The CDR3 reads CASSLSQGSGYTF. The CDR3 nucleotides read TGTGCCAGCAGCTTATCTCAGGGGTCCGGCTACACCTTC. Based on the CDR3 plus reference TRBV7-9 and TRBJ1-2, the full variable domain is DTGVSQNPRHKITKRGQNVTFRCDPISEHNRLYWYRQTLGQGPEFLTYFQNEAQLEKSRLLSDRFSAERPKGSFSTLEIQRTEQGDSAMYLCASSLSQGSGYTFGSGTRLTVV.

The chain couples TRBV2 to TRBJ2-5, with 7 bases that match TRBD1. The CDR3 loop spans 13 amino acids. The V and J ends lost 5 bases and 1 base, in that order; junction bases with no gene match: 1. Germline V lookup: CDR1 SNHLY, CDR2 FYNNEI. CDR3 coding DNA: TGTGCCAGCAGTTGGGACAGCCAAGAGACCCAGTACTTC. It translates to CASSWDSQETQYF.

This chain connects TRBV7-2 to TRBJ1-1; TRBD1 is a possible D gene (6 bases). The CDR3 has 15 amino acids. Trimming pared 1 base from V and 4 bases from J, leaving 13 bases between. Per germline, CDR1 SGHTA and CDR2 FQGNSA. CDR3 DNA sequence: TGTGCCAGCAGCTTAGACAGGGTAGTTGGCACTGAAGCTTTCTTT. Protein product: CASSLDRVVGTEAFF.

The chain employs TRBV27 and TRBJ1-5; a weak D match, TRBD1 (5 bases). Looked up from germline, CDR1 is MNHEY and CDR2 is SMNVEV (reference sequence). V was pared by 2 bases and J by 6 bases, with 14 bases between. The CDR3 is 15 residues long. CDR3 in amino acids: CASSLIGGRGQPQHF. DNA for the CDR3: TGTGCCAGCAGTTTAATTGGGGGGAGAGGTCAGCCCCAGCATTTT.

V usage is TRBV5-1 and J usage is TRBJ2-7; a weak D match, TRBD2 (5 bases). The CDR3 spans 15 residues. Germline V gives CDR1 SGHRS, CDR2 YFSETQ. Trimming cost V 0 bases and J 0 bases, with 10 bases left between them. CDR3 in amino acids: CASSLGGKSSYEQYF. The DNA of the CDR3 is TGCGCCAGCAGCTTGGGAGGGAAAAGCTCCTACGAGCAGTACTTC.

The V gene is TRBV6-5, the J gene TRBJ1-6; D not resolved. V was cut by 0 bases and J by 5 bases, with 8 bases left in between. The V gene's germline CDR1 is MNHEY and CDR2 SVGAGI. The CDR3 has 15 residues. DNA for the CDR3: TGTGCCAGCAGTTACTCCTACGTCGATAATTCACCCCTCCACTTT. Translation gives CASSYSYVDNSPLHF.